These T cell receptor beta chains were read from a single sample in a study of T cell responses to AZD1222 COVID-19 vaccine. Method: immunoSEQ multiplex PCR; TCRdb's copy keeps in-frame clones and lacks some. The profile covers about 78,000 clones, with 87% appearing a single time and roughly 24% taken by the ten largest. The input for sequencing was peripheral blood, taken on day 0 of AZD1222 vaccination. These receptors were taken from an adult in good health. Each CDR3 is given with its conserved first and last residue. Fields, in order: D gene, J gene, V gene, clone size, CDR3 DNA, CDR3 protein. A D gene is named only where the DNA matches it firmly. Part of the rows lack a size; the others show once, few, many or a class for expanded clones.

-	TRBJ2-7	TRBV29-1	-	TGCAGCGTTGGGCTAAATTCCTACGAGCAGTACTTC	CSVGLNSYEQYF
TRBD1	TRBJ2-7	TRBV7-2	-	TGTGCCAGCAGCTTGAACGGTCCGGGACAGGGCTCCGAGCAGTACTTC	CASSLNGPGQGSEQYF
TRBD2	TRBJ2-7	TRBV28	-	TGTGCCAGCACACTGCCTAGCGGCTACGAGCAGTACTTC	CASTLPSGYEQYF
-	TRBJ2-7	TRBV7-2	-	TGTGCCAGCAGCTCCCCTCGGGCGGCCTACGAGCAGTACTTC	CASSSPRAAYEQYF
TRBD2	TRBJ2-7	TRBV5-8	-	TGTGCCAGCAGCTCCGGACTAGCGGGAGACTACGAGCAGTACTTC	CASSSGLAGDYEQYF
TRBD1	TRBJ2-2	TRBV6-2/TRBV6-3	-	TGTGCCAGCAGCCTGGATCGGACAGGGAGCACCGGGGAGCTGTTTTTT	CASSLDRTGSTGELFF
TRBD2	TRBJ2-1	TRBV11-2	-	TGTGCCAGCAGCTCAAGCGGGGCCGGCAATGAGCAGTTCTTC	CASSSSGAGNEQFF
-	TRBJ2-7	TRBV6-5	-	TGTGCCAGCAAAGGGGGACCCTCCTACGAGCAGTACTTC	CASKGGPSYEQYF
-	TRBJ2-2	TRBV7-3	-	TGTGCCAGCAGCTTACACCCAGGGACGAACACCGGGGAGCTGTTTTTT	CASSLHPGTNTGELFF
-	TRBJ2-6	TRBV27	-	TGTGCCAGCGCGGGACGGACCTCTGGGGCCAACGTCCTGACTTTC	CASAGRTSGANVLTF
-	TRBJ1-5	TRBV6-5	-	TGTGCCAGCAGTCCTGTAGCTCTACAGCCCCAGCATTTT	CASSPVALQPQHF
TRBD1	TRBJ2-5	TRBV7-3	-	TGTGCCAGCAGCACTGGGACAGCGGAGGAGACCCAGTACTTC	CASSTGTAEETQYF
-	TRBJ2-1	TRBV11-3	-	TGTGCCAGCGGCCAAGAGAGGGCCTACAATGAGCAGTTCTTC	CASGQERAYNEQFF
TRBD1	TRBJ2-2	TRBV19	-	TGTGCCAGTAGTACTGAAACAGGGGCCGGGGAGCTGTTTTTT	CASSTETGAGELFF
-	TRBJ1-6	TRBV2	-	TGTGCCAGCAGTCGACAGACAGCTAATTCACCCCTCCACTTT	CASSRQTANSPLHF
-	TRBJ1-1	TRBV29-1	-	TGCAGCGTTGGAGGTCCAGAGGGGACTGAAGCTTTCTTT	CSVGGPEGTEAFF
-	TRBJ1-5	TRBV5-1	-	TGCGCCAGCAGTCCGACGGGGACCGGCAATCAGCCCCAGCATTTT	CASSPTGTGNQPQHF
-	TRBJ2-5	TRBV14	-	TGTGCCAGCAGCCAATATCGAGCAGTCCAAGAGACCCAGTACTTC	CASSQYRAVQETQYF
-	TRBJ2-7	TRBV25-1	few	TGTGCCAGCAGTTTGTCGAACGAGCAGTACTTC	CASSLSNEQYF
TRBD2	TRBJ2-1	TRBV7-9	-	TGTGCCAGCAGCCCCGGGACTAGCGGGAGTAATGAGCAGTTCTTC	CASSPGTSGSNEQFF
-	TRBJ2-3	TRBV4-1	-	TGCGCCAGCAGCCAAGTCCGGGCGGGCACGCAGTATTTT	CASSQVRAGTQYF
-	TRBJ2-5	TRBV21-1	-	TGTGCCAGCTCCCGGGCTAGCGGGAGGAGGGGGGAGACCCAGTACTTC	CASSRASGRRGETQYF
TRBD1	TRBJ1-1	TRBV11-2	-	TGTGCCAGCAGCTTGGGGACAGCCTATGAAGCTTTCTTT	CASSLGTAYEAFF
-	TRBJ1-1	TRBV20-1	once	TGCAGTGCTAGTCAAGACTCTCCTCGGACTGAAGCTTTCTTT	CSASQDSPRTEAFF
-	TRBJ1-3	TRBV4-3	-	TGCGCCAGCAGCCAAGAAGTGAGCCGCCTTGGAAACACCATATATTTT	CASSQEVSRLGNTIYF
TRBD1	TRBJ1-1	TRBV28	-	TGTGCCAGCAGTTCGGGATTACAGGGGAGGAACACTGAAGCTTTCTTT	CASSSGLQGRNTEAFF
TRBD2	TRBJ2-1	TRBV5-4	-	TGTGCCAGCAGCCCGGGGGGGAGCGGGGTAGCCTACAATGAGCAGTTCTTC	CASSPGGSGVAYNEQFF
-	TRBJ1-1	TRBV5-1	-	TGCGCCAGCAGCTTGGGGCCCCTTGGGACTGAAGCTTTCTTT	CASSLGPLGTEAFF
-	TRBJ1-1	TRBV19	-	TGTGCCAGTAGTATAGGAGGGGCAGGAGCTTTCTTT	CASSIGGAGAFF
-	TRBJ2-3	TRBV7-5	-	TGTGTCAGAAGCTTATTGCGACAGGGCTCTCTGGGTTATACGCAGTATTTT	CVRSLLRQGSLGYTQYF
-	TRBJ1-1	TRBV7-9	-	TGTGCCAGCAGCTTAGTTGGGAGTTCATTGAACACTGAAGCTTTCTTT	CASSLVGSSLNTEAFF
-	TRBJ2-5	TRBV7-2	-	TGTGCCAGCAGCCCCCTTCAAGAGACCCAGTACTTC	CASSPLQETQYF